The clone carrying this T cell receptor beta chain was seen at least ten times. Time point denoted: blood at routine non-recurrence follow-up after resection. Whole RNA came from tumor, nontumor lung or frozen PBMC and was sequenced without being sorted. The data were obtained in a study of spatial heterogeneity in lung cancer. Whole-study context: Patients with untreated early-stage non-small cell lung cancer, numbering 55 to 80, were the donors. Available follow-up PBMC samples, collected a median of around two years post-resection, were sequenced.

TCRdb reprocessed the 5' RACE reads with MiXCR, giving one entry per CDR3 protein. The table has fewer than 25,000 distinct CDR3 sequences, 9.7% seen once. The CDR3 covers 13 residues. Germline CDR1 is SGHNT and CDR2 is YYREEE (reference sequence). V shed 0 bases and J shed 1 base, with 4 bases lying between them. Material: PBMCs, obtained at follow-up. This TCR came from a male donor with early-stage non-small cell lung cancer. This chain links TRBV5-4 with TRBJ1-1; D is ambiguous. The CDR3, as DNA: TGTGCCAGCAGCTTGGAGCCGAACACTGAAGCTTTCTTT. Encoded protein: CASSLEPNTEAFF.